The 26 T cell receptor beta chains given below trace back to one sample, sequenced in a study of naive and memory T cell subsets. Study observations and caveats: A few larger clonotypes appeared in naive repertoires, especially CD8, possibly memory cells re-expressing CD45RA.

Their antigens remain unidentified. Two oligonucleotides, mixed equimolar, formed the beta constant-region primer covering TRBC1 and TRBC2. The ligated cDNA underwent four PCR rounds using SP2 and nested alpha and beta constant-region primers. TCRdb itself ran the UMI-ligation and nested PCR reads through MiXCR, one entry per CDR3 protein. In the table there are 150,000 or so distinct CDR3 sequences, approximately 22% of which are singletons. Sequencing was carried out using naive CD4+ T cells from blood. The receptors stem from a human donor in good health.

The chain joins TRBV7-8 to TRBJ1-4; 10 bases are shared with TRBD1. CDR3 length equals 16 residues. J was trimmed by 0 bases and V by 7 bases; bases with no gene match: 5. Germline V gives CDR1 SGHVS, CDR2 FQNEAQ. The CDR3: CASMGQGTPTNEKLFF. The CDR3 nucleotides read TGTGCCAGCATGGGACAGGGGACCCCAACTAATGAAAAACTGTTTTTT. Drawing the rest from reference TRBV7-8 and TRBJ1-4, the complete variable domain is GAGVSQSPRYKVAKRGQDVALRCDPISGHVSLFWYQQALGQGPEFLTYFQNEAQLDKSGLPSDRFFAERPEGSVSTLKIQRTQQEDSAVYLCASMGQGTPTNEKLFFGSGTQLSVL.

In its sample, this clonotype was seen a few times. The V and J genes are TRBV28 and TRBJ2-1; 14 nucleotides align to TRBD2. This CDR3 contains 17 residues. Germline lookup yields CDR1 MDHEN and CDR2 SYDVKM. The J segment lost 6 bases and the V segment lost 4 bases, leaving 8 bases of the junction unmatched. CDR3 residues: CASSSPPGTSGSNEQFF. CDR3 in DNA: TGTGCCAGCAGTTCCCCTCCCGGGACTAGCGGGAGCAATGAGCAGTTCTTC.

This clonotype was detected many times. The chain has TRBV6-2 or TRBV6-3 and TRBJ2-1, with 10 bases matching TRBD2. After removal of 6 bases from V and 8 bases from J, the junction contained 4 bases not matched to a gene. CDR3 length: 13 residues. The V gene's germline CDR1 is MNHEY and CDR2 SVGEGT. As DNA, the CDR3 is TGTGCCAGCAGGGCTAGCGGGAGCGATGAGCAGTTCTTC. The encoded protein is CASRASGSDEQFF.

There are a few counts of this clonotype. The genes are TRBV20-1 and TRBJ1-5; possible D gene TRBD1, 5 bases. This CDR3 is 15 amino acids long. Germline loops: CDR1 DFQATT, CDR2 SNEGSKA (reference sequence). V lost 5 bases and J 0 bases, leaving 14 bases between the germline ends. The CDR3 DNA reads TGCAGTGCTCGGGGGACTTTTCTTAGCAATCAGCCCCAGCATTTT. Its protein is CSARGTFLSNQPQHF.

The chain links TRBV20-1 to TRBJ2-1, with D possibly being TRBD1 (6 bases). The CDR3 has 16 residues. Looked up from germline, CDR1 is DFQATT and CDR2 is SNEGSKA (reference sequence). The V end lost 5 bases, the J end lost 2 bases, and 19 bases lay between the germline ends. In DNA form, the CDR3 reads TGCAGTGCTTTATCCCCCTCTGGGGGCCCCTACAATGAGCAGTTCTTC. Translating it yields CSALSPSGGPYNEQFF.

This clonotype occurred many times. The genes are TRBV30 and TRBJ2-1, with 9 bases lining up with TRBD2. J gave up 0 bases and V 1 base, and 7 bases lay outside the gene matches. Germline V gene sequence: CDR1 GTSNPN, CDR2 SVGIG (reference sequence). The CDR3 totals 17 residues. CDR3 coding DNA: TGTGCCTGGAGTGGGCGACTAGCGGAGAGCTCCTACAATGAGCAGTTCTTC. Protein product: CAWSGRLAESSYNEQFF.

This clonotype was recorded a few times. Here the CDR3 DNA reads TGCAGCGTTGAAGTTACGGGTGAGCAGTTCTTC. This codes for CSVEVTGEQFF. This chain joins TRBV29-1 and TRBJ2-1; D unclear. V was cut by 1 base and J by 9 bases, with 7 bases left in between. The CDR3 is 11 residues long. The germline V gene has CDR1 SQVTM and CDR2 ANQGSEA.

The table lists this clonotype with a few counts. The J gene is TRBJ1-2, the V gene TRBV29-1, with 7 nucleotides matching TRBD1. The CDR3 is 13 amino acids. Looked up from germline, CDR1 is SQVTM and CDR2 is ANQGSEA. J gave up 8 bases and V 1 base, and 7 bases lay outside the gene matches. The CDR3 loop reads CSVEVWTGAGYTF. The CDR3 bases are TGCAGCGTTGAAGTATGGACAGGCGCGGGCTACACCTTC. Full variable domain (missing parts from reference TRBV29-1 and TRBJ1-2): SAVISQKPSRDICQRGTSLTIQCQVDSQVTMMFWYRQQPGQSLTLIATANQGSEATYESGFVIDKFPISRPNLTFSTLTVSNMSPEDSSIYLCSVEVWTGAGYTFGSGTRLTVV.

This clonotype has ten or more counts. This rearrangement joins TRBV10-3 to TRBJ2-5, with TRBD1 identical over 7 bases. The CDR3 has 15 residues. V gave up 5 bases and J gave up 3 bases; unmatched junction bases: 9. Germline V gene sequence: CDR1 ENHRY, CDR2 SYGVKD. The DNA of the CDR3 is TGTGCCATCAGTAACCCCCATGGGACAGAAGAGACCCAGTACTTC. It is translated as CAISNPHGTEETQYF.

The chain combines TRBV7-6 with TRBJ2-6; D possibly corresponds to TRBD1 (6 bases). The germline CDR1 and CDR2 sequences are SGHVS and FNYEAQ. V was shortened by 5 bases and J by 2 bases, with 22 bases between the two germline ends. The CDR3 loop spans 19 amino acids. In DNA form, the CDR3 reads TGTGCCAGCAGCCCTGTGACGGTCAGGGGTTATACTGGGGCCAACGTCCTGACTTTC. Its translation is CASSPVTVRGYTGANVLTF.

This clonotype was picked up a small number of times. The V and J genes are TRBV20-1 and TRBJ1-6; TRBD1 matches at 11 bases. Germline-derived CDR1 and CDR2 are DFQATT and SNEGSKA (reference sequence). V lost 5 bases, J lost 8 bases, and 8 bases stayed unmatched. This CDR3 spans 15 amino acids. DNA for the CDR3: TGCAGTGCTCGAGGACAGGGGGCATTATATTCACCCCTCCACTTT. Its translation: CSARGQGALYSPLHF.

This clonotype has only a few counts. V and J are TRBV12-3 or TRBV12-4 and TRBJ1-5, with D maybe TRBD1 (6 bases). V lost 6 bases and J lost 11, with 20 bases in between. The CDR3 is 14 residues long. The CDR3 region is CASSSATGARAQHF. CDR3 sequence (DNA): TGTGCCAGCAGCTCCGCGACGGGGGCCCGGGCCCAGCATTTT.

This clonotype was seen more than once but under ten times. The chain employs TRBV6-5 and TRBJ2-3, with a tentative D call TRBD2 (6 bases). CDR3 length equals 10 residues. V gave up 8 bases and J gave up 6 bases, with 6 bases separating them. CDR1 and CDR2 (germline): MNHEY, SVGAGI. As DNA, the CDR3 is TGTGCCAGCGGGAGGGATACGCAGTATTTT. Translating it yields CASGRDTQYF.

CDR3 residues: CASREDRNNEQFF. CDR3 sequence (DNA): TGTGCCAGCAGGGAGGACCGGAACAATGAGCAGTTCTTC. The chain joins TRBV7-9 to TRBJ2-1; perhaps TRBD2 as D (5 bases). CDR1 SEHNR and CDR2 FQNEAQ come from the germline V gene (reference sequence). V was cut by 6 bases and J by 5 bases, with 11 bases left in between. There are 13 residues in the CDR3.

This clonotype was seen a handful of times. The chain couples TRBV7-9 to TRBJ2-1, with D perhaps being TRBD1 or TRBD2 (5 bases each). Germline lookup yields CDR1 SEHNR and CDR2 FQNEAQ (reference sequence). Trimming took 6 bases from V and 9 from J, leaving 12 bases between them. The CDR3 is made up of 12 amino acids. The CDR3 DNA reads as TGTGCCAGCAGTTTCCCCGGGACTGAGCAGTTCTTC. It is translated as CASSFPGTEQFF.

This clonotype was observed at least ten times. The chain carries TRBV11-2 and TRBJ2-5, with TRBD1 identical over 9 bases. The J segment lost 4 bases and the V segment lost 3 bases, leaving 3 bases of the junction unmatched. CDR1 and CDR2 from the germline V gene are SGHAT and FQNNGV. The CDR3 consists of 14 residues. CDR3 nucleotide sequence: TGTGCCAGCAGCTTGGGACAGGGAGGAGAGACCCAGTACTTC. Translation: CASSLGQGGETQYF.

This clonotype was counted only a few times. CDR3 amino acids: CSARSHPGLGNQPQHF. In nucleotides, the CDR3 is TGCAGTGCTAGATCCCACCCCGGTTTGGGCAATCAGCCCCAGCATTTT. V and J are TRBV20-1 and TRBJ1-5; no clear D. With 2 bases removed from V and 2 bases from J, the gap between germline ends came to 16 bases. CDR3 length: 16 amino acids. CDR1 DFQATT and CDR2 SNEGSKA come from the germline V gene (reference sequence).

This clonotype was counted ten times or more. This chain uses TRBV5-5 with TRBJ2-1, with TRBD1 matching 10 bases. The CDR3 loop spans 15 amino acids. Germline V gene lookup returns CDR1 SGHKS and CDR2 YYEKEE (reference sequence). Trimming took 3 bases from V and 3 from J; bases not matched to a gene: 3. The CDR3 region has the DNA TGTGCCAGCAGCTCAGGACAGGGGGGCTACAATGAGCAGTTCTTC. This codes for CASSSGQGGYNEQFF.

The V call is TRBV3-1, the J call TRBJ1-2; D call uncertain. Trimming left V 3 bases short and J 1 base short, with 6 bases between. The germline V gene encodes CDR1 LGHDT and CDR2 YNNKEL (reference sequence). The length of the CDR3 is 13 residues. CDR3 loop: CASSHKVNYGYTF. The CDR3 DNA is TGTGCCAGCAGCCATAAAGTTAACTATGGCTACACCTTC.

The CDR3 nucleotides are TGCGCCAGCAGCCAGGGGGGGACTAGCGGACCGGGGAGGGAGACCCAGTACTTC. This translates into CASSQGGTSGPGRETQYF. The chain has TRBV4-1 and TRBJ2-5; 11 bases fit TRBD2. From germline, CDR1 is MGHRA and CDR2 YSYEKL. The V segment lost 3 bases and the J segment 5 bases; nucleotides outside the gene matches: 14. The CDR3 is made up of 18 amino acids.

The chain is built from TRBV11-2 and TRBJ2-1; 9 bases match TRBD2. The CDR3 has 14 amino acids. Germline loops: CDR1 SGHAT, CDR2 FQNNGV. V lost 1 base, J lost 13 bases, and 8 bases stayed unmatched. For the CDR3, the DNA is TGTGCCAGCAGCTTAGCCCCCCTAGCGGGATCTCAGTTCTTC. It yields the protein CASSLAPLAGSQFF.

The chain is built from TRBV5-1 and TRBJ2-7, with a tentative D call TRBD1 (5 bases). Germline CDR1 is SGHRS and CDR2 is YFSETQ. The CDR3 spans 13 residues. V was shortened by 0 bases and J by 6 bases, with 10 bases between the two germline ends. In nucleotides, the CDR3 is TGCGCCAGCAGCTTGGATCAGGGCAGCGAGCAGTACTTC. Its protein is CASSLDQGSEQYF.

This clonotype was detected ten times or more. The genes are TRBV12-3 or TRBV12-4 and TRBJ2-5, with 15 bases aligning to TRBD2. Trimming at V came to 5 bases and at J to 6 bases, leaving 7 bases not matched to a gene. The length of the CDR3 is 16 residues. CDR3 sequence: CASSTGLAGGLKTQYF. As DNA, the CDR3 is TGTGCCAGCAGTACAGGACTAGCGGGAGGGTTGAAGACCCAGTACTTC.

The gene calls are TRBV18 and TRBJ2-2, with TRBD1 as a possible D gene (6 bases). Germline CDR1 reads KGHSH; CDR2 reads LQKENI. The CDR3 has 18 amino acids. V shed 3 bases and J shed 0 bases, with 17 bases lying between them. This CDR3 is CASSPNLGGAANTGELFF. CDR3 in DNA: TGTGCCAGCTCACCTAATCTTGGGGGCGCGGCGAACACCGGGGAGCTGTTTTTT. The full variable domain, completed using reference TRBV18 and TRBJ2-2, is NAGVMQNPRHLVRRRGQEARLRCSPMKGHSHVYWYRQLPEEGLKFMVYLQKENIIDESGMPKERFSAEFPKEGPSILRIQQVVRGDSAAYFCASSPNLGGAANTGELFFGEGSRLTVL.

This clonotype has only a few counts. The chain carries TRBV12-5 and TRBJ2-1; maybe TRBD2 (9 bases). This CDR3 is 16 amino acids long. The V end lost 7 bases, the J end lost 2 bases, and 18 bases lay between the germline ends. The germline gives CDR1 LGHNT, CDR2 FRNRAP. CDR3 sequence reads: CASAQGAGGPYNEQFF. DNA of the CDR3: TGTGCTAGTGCCCAGGGGGCGGGAGGGCCCTACAATGAGCAGTTCTTC.

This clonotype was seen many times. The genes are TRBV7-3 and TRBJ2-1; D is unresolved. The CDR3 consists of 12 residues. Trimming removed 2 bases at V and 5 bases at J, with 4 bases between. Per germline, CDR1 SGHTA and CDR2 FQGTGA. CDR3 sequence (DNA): TGTGCCAGCAGCTTAGCTCACAATGAGCAGTTCTTC. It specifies CASSLAHNEQFF.